This is a list of T cell receptor beta chains from one sample in a study of tumor and adjacent non-tumor tissue in lung cancer. TCRdb re-derived calls from the multiplex PCR reads in MiXCR, one entry per CDR3 protein. The sample includes approximately 150,000 distinct CDR3 sequences, approximately 66% of them seen just once. The specimen was lung tumor tissue. The receptors come from a man aged 55-75 years with small cell lung cancer. Both conserved end residues are part of each CDR3. Each record gives: clone size, D gene, V gene, J gene, CDR3 DNA, CDR3 protein. A D gene is named only where the DNA matches it firmly. Clone size is given for some rows only: seen once, a few or many times, or a class if the clone is expanded.

>few|TRBD1|TRBV20-1|TRBJ1-1
TGCAGTGCTAGAGGGGAATACAGGGGGCTGAACACTGAAGCTTTCTTT
CSARGEYRGLNTEAFF
>NA|TRBD1|TRBV6-1|TRBJ2-3
TGTGCCACGAATGACAGGGGACCCACAGATACGCAGTATTTT
CATNDRGPTDTQYF
>NA|NA|TRBV12-3/TRBV12-4|TRBJ2-1
TGTGTCAGCAGTTTAATAGAGAATGAGCAGTTCTTC
CVSSLIENEQFF
>few|NA|TRBV5-6|TRBJ2-6
TGTGCCAGCAGCCCGGATACTGGGGCCAACGTCCTGACTTTC
CASSPDTGANVLTF
>few|NA|TRBV29-1|TRBJ2-4
TGCAGCGTTGAGGGTAAGCTAGGGTCGTCTTTGGACATTCAGTACTTC
CSVEGKLGSSLDIQYF
>NA|NA|TRBV4-1|TRBJ2-7
TGCGCCAGCAGGCAAGAAGGTAGGGAGCAGTACTTC
CASRQEGREQYF
>NA|NA|TRBV29-1|TRBJ2-7
TGCAGCGCCCAACAGGCGAGGGAGCAGTGCTTC
CSAQQAREQCF
>once|NA|TRBV6-1|TRBJ1-4
TGTGCCAGCAATGCATCAAGGGGGGATAATGAAAAACTGTTTTTT
CASNASRGDNEKLFF
>NA|TRBD2|TRBV12-5|TRBJ2-1
TGTGCTAGTGCCAATCCACCTAGCGGGAAAAATGAGCAGTTCTTC
CASANPPSGKNEQFF
>NA|NA|TRBV11-2|TRBJ2-5
TGTGCCAGCAGCTTAGTGTGGGGTAGAGATACCCAGCACTTC
CASSLVWGRDTQHF
>NA|TRBD1|TRBV28|TRBJ1-1
TGTGCCAGCAGTTTCGACAGGGTAACTGAAGCTTTCTTT
CASSFDRVTEAFF
>few|NA|TRBV5-1|TRBJ2-5
TGCGCCAGCAGCTTGGCCGCGACCCACCAAGAGACCCAGTACTTC
CASSLAATHQETQYF
>NA|NA|TRBV13|TRBJ1-2
TGTGCCAGCAGCTTAAGGGGCATAAAAGTCTATGACTACACCTTC
CASSLRGIKVYDYTF
>many|TRBD1|TRBV12-3/TRBV12-4|TRBJ2-2
TGTGCCAGCAGTTTTCGGACAGGGGACACCGGGGAGCTGTTTTTT
CASSFRTGDTGELFF
>NA|TRBD1|TRBV28|TRBJ1-1
TGTGCCAGCAGTCCGCGGACAGGGGGGAACACTGAAGCTTTCTTT
CASSPRTGGNTEAFF
>NA|TRBD1|TRBV5-1|TRBJ2-3
TGCGCCAGCAGCTTGGAAGGGACAGCATTTAGCACAAATACGCAGTATTTT
CASSLEGTAFSTNTQYF
>NA|NA|TRBV11-2|TRBJ2-1
TGTGCCAGCAGCTTAGATTCCAGGCTCGATGGGCAGTTCTTC
CASSLDSRLDGQFF
>few|NA|TRBV6-6|TRBJ1-4
TGTGCCAGCAGTTCCCCCCGAGGGGTTAATGAAAAACTGTTTTTT
CASSSPRGVNEKLFF
>NA|TRBD1|TRBV11-2|TRBJ2-7
TGTGCCAGCAGAGGGACAGGGCTCTCCTACGAGCAGTACTTC
CASRGTGLSYEQYF
>NA|TRBD2|TRBV12-3/TRBV12-4|TRBJ2-4
TGTGCCAGCAGTCCAAGCGGGACTTTAGCCAAAAACATTCAGTACTTC
CASSPSGTLAKNIQYF
>NA|TRBD1|TRBV12-3/TRBV12-4|TRBJ2-7
TGTGCCAGCAGTTTAGATCTGGACAGGACATTCTCTAGAGGAACGGAGCAGTACTTC
CASSLDLDRTFSRGTEQYF
>NA|NA|TRBV7-8|TRBJ2-2
TGTGCCAGCAGCCCTGGTCGTATGGTTAACACCGGGGAACTGTTTTTT
CASSPGRMVNTGELFF
>NA|NA|TRBV25-1|TRBJ1-2
TGTGCCAGCAGTGAAGCCGGACCCAAAACTAACTATGGCTACACCTTC
CASSEAGPKTNYGYTF
>few|NA|TRBV11-2|TRBJ1-1
TGTGCCAGCAGCTCAAAGCAGGGGCCAAGGATAAATACCGAAGCTATCTTT
CASSSKQGPRINTEAIF
>NA|NA|TRBV4-2|TRBJ2-1
TGTGCCAGCAGCCTCGAAACAGGGTACAATGACAAGTTCTTC
CASSLETGYNDKFF
>NA|NA|TRBV11-3|TRBJ1-1
TGTGCCAGCAGCCCGTCCATGTATGGGGCCCACGCTGAAGATTTCTTT
CASSPSMYGAHAEDFF
>NA|NA|TRBV11-3|TRBJ2-1
TGTCCCAGCAGCCTCATTAGCTTGAATGAGCAGTTCTTC
CPSSLISLNEQFF
>few|NA|TRBV20-1|TRBJ1-6
TGCAGTGCTAGTCACAGGAATAATTCACCCCTCCACTTT
CSASHRNNSPLHF